This T cell receptor beta chain stems from a study of vaccination effects on CD4 cells after COVID-19. Study details: Following the second dose by a median of 72 days, the post-vaccine samples were obtained.

Profiling relied on immunoSEQ multiplex PCR, and the TCRdb table lists in-frame clones only, not all of them. The sample lists about 24,000 clones; more than 80% were seen once. Trimming removed 5 bases from V and 0 bases from J, with 8 bases in between. The CDR3 has 15 amino acids. Germline V lookup: CDR1 SGHTA, CDR2 FQGNSA. On this clone itself: No antigen is known for it.

Expansion with viral peptide pools was applied to antigen-specific CD4+ T cells by the ViraFEST assay prior to sequencing. Researchers isolated CD4+ T cells once about 11 days of culture had elapsed. Every participant took two doses of the BNT162b2 or mRNA-1273 vaccine. Every well housed two million PBMC, which grew in culture alongside around 9.8 IU/ml IL-2 and 10 ug/ml peptides. This receptor was identified in a human donor who received a COVID-19 vaccine. Some clones in this sample may be carry-over from other donors' samples. The sequencing used CD4+ T cells from PBMCs cultured with SARS-CoV-2 spike peptides, collected after COVID-19 vaccination. The chain recombines TRBV7-2 with TRBJ2-6, with a tentative D call TRBD1 (6 bases). CDR3 in DNA: TGTGCCAGCAGCATACAGGGCTCTGGGGCCAACGTCCTGACTTTC. This translates into CASSIQGSGANVLTF.